Listed below are T cell receptor beta chains from one sample, sequenced in a study of blood T cell repertoires in COVID-19. Libraries were prepared by immunoSEQ multiplex PCR; TCRdb keeps only in-frame clonotypes and omits some of them. The sample includes a few hundred thousand clones, 70% to 90% of them seen just once. The sequenced sample consisted of PBMCs or T cells enriched from blood (not recorded which). The receptors originated from a woman in her 30s who had recovered from COVID-19. The CDR3 runs from the conserved cysteine through the conserved F or W. D genes are given only for firm matches. Not all rows give a size; the values are once, few, many and, for expanded clones, a class.

D	size	length	V	J	DNA	CDR3
NA	NA	14	TRBV7-8	TRBJ2-7	TGTGCCAGCAGCTTAGCTGGCAGGGGCTACGAGCAGTACTTC	CASSLAGRGYEQYF
NA	NA	15	TRBV7-6	TRBJ1-4	TGTGCCAGCAGCGCCTACGACAGAAAAGATGAAAAACTGTTTTTT	CASSAYDRKDEKLFF
TRBD2	NA	16	TRBV3-1/TRBV3-2	TRBJ2-5	TGTGCCAGCAGCTTAAGAGGGCTAGCGGCGGGCGAGACCCAGTACTTC	CASSLRGLAAGETQYF
TRBD1	NA	14	TRBV10-3	TRBJ1-2	TGTGCCATCAGTGAGGACAGGGGGCGGGAAGGCTACACCTTC	CAISEDRGREGYTF
TRBD1	NA	14	TRBV9	TRBJ1-5	TGTGCCAGCAGCGTGGACAGGGGGGGTCAGCCCCAGCATTTT	CASSVDRGGQPQHF
TRBD1	NA	15	TRBV5-1	TRBJ2-7	TGCGCCAGCAGCTTAACGGGACAGGGTACCTACGAGCAGTACTTC	CASSLTGQGTYEQYF
NA	few	14	TRBV7-3	TRBJ1-6	TGTGCCAGCAGCTCCCGGGACTCACATTCACCCCTCCACTTT	CASSSRDSHSPLHF
NA	NA	13	TRBV30	TRBJ1-5	TGTGCCTGGAGTGTCTGGGGGGAACAGCCCCAGCATTTT	CAWSVWGEQPQHF
TRBD1	NA	16	TRBV6-2/TRBV6-3	TRBJ1-2	TGTGCCAGCAGTTCCCTTCCGGGACAGGGTCAATATGGCTACACCTTC	CASSSLPGQGQYGYTF
TRBD1	NA	14	TRBV5-4	TRBJ1-1	TGTGCCAGCTCCGGACAGGGAAGTAACACTGAAGCTTTCTTT	CASSGQGSNTEAFF
NA	NA	14	TRBV27	TRBJ2-7	TGTGCCAGCAGCCATAGGGGGTATACCTACGAGCAGTACTTC	CASSHRGYTYEQYF
TRBD1	NA	15	TRBV5-6	TRBJ2-7	TGTGCCAGCAGCCAAGGACAGGGTATAGTAACCGAGCAGTACTTC	CASSQGQGIVTEQYF
TRBD1	NA	16	TRBV11-1	TRBJ1-6	TGTGCCAGCAGCTTGAATCCGGACAGGGTTAATTCACCCCTCCACTTT	CASSLNPDRVNSPLHF
TRBD1	NA	13	TRBV30	TRBJ1-2	TGTGCCTGGAGTGGAGGCAGGGGGGAAGGCTACACCTTC	CAWSGGRGEGYTF
TRBD2	NA	18	TRBV7-8	TRBJ2-1	TGTGCCAGCAGCCCCCCTGGGGGACTAGCGGGGGGTTACAATGAGCAGTTCTTC	CASSPPGGLAGGYNEQFF
TRBD2	NA	16	TRBV4-1	TRBJ2-4	TGCGCCAGCAGCCAAGAGCGGGGGACCCCCCAAAACATTCAGTACTTC	CASSQERGTPQNIQYF
NA	NA	14	TRBV30	TRBJ1-6	TGTGCCTGGACTCCCGGGACCTATAATTCACCCCTCCACTTT	CAWTPGTYNSPLHF
NA	NA	13	TRBV7-2	TRBJ2-7	TGTGCCAGCAGCTTAGCGCGCTCGTACGAGCAGTACTTC	CASSLARSYEQYF
TRBD1	once	13	TRBV7-3	TRBJ1-1	TGTGCCAGCAGCAGACAGGGGGGGACTGAAGCTTTCTTT	CASSRQGGTEAFF
NA	NA	12	TRBV9	TRBJ1-2	TGTGCCAGCAGCGTATCAAACTATGGCTACACCTTC	CASSVSNYGYTF
NA	NA	13	TRBV19	TRBJ1-6	TGTGCCTCGACAGAAAAATCAGGTTCACCCCTCCACTTT	CASTEKSGSPLHF
NA	NA	15	TRBV7-2	TRBJ1-4	TGTGCCAGCAGCTTACAGGGTGGGGTGGGGGAAAAACTGTTTTTT	CASSLQGGVGEKLFF
NA	once	13	TRBV6-6	TRBJ2-2	TGTGCCAGCAGTTATTTCCTTCCCGGGGAGCTGTTTTTT	CASSYFLPGELFF
TRBD1	NA	16	TRBV2	TRBJ1-2	TGTGCCAGCAGTAGACGTACAGGGGGCGCCTACTATGGCTACACCTTC	CASSRRTGGAYYGYTF
NA	NA	13	TRBV7-9	TRBJ2-7	TGTGCCAGCAGCCCAGGTGGCACTTACGAGCAGTACTTC	CASSPGGTYEQYF
NA	NA	14	TRBV5-4	TRBJ1-2	TGTGCCAGCAGCTCGGAGAATGGGGCGCGAGGCTACACCTTC	CASSSENGARGYTF
NA	NA	13	TRBV5-1	TRBJ2-5	TGCGCCAGCAGCCCCTCTCTCCCGGAGACCCAGTACTTC	CASSPSLPETQYF
TRBD1	NA	15	TRBV3-1/TRBV3-2	TRBJ1-1	TGTGCCAGCAGCCCAAGACAGGGCATGAACACTGAAGCTTTCTTT	CASSPRQGMNTEAFF
NA	NA	14	TRBV15	TRBJ1-3	TGTGCCACCAGCAGAGATATCTCTGGAAACACCATATATTTT	CATSRDISGNTIYF
TRBD1	NA	14	TRBV9	TRBJ1-6	TGTGCCAGCAGCGGGGACAGGGGTCATTCACCCCTCCACTTT	CASSGDRGHSPLHF
NA	NA	14	TRBV30	TRBJ1-2	TGTGCCTGGAGTGTCCAGGGAGGTAGGGATGGCTACACCTTC	CAWSVQGGRDGYTF
NA	once	13	TRBV5-1	TRBJ1-1	TGCGCCAGCAGCTTGGACAGGATTACTGAAGCTTTCTTT	CASSLDRITEAFF
NA	NA	15	TRBV6-2/TRBV6-3	TRBJ2-7	TGTGCCAGCATCCCCTATCGGGACAAATTCTACGAGCAGTACTTC	CASIPYRDKFYEQYF
NA	NA	13	TRBV9	TRBJ2-6	TGTGCCAGCAGCCCGGGGGTCCTCAACGTCCTGACTTTC	CASSPGVLNVLTF
TRBD2	once	12	TRBV5-5	TRBJ2-7	TGTGCCAGCAGCTTGCCAGCGGGGGTGGAGTACTTC	CASSLPAGVEYF
TRBD2	once	14	TRBV4-1	TRBJ2-1	TGCGCCAGCAGCAGAGCGGGGGGCTTCAATGAGCAGTTCTTC	CASSRAGGFNEQFF
TRBD1	NA	14	TRBV11-2	TRBJ1-1	TGTGCCAGCAGCTCACGGGACAGGGGAACTGAAGCTTTCTTT	CASSSRDRGTEAFF
TRBD1	once	14	TRBV7-8	TRBJ1-1	TGTGCCAGCAGCTTGCCGGGACAGGGAGACCAAGCTTTCTTT	CASSLPGQGDQAFF
TRBD2	NA	16	TRBV7-9	TRBJ2-5	TGTGCCAGCAGATCAGGACTAGCGGGGTCGCGAGAGACCCAGTACTTC	CASRSGLAGSRETQYF
NA	NA	14	TRBV6-5	TRBJ1-3	TGTGCCAGCAGTTATGGGAGCTCTGGAAACACCATATATTTT	CASSYGSSGNTIYF
NA	NA	15	TRBV4-1	TRBJ1-6	TGCGCCAGCAGCCACTTACAGGGCGGGAATTCACCCCTCCACTTT	CASSHLQGGNSPLHF
TRBD2	NA	15	TRBV5-1	TRBJ2-1	TGCGCCAGCAGCCGTCCGGGGGGGATATACAATGAGCAGTTCTTC	CASSRPGGIYNEQFF
TRBD2	NA	20	TRBV6-1	TRBJ2-3	TGTGCCAGCAGTGAGAGGCGGACTAGCGGGGGGGTACCTAGCACAGATACGCAGTATTTT	CASSERRTSGGVPSTDTQYF